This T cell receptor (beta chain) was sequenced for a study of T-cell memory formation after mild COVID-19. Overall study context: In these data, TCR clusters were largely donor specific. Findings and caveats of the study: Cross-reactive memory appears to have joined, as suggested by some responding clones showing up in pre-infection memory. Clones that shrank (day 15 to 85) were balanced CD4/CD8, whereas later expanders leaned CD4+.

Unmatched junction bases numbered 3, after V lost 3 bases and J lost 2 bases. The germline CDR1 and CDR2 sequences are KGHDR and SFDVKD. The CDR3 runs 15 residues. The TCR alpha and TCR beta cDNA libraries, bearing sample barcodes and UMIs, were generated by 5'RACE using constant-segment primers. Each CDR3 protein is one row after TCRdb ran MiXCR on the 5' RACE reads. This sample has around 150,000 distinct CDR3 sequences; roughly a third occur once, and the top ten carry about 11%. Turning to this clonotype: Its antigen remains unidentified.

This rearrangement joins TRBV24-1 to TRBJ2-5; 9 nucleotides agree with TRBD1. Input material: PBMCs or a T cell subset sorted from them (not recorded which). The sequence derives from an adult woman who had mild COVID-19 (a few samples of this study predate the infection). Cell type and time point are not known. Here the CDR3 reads CATSDPGQGQETQYF. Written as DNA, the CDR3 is TGTGCCACCAGTGATCCCGGACAGGGGCAAGAGACCCAGTACTTC.